These T cell receptor beta chains were read from a single sample in a study of cytomegalovirus exposure and HLA in healthy donors. Generated by immunoSEQ multiplex PCR, the TCRdb table keeps only in-frame clones and is missing some. Of about 120,000 clones in the sample, around 87% were seen once. Specimen: PBMCs. All receptors come from a woman aged 18-29 years in good health and CMV-seropositive. CDR3s include the opening cysteine and the closing phenylalanine or tryptophan.

V: TRBV7-2; CDR3: CASSLAVGAGLINEQFF
V: TRBV5-1; CDR3: CASSLDQGLEGYTF
V: TRBV4-2; CDR3: CASSRGGKETQYF
V: TRBV6-1; CDR3: CASSELAGYTDTQYF
V: TRBV5-1; CDR3: CASSSRTGSYEQYF
V: TRBV7-2; CDR3: CASSESWSRTDTQYF
V: TRBV15; CDR3: CATSRKGGEVIEAFF
V: TRBV19; CDR3: CASSIPGDTQYF
V: TRBV10-2; CDR3: CASSEDRGSYGYTF
V: TRBV29-1; CDR3: CSALRGNEPQHF
V: TRBV5-1; CDR3: CASSFSAGGSGANVLTF
V: TRBV6-6; CDR3: CASSWEGQVARF
V: TRBV4-2; CDR3: CASSQGGGTLKHF
V: TRBV7-3; CDR3: CASSLEDRAYNEQFF
V: TRBV18; CDR3: CASTRPGLATPRTDTQYF
V: TRBV13; CDR3: CASSLSGVGYEQYF
V: TRBV5-4; CDR3: CASSSPGQVNTEAFF
V: TRBV5-1; CDR3: CASSLAGTRKETQYF
V: TRBV29-1; CDR3: CSVGRGTTDTQYF
V: TRBV10-3; CDR3: CAIKRDSGELFF
V: TRBV9; CDR3: CASSVGVGGSSYEQYF
V: TRBV9; CDR3: CASSWGQTTNEKLFF
V: TRBV10-2; CDR3: CASSAQEDTEAFF
V: TRBV5-1; CDR3: CASSSGIRGTYEQYF
V: TRBV19; CDR3: CASEDRSYEQYF
V: TRBV10-3; CDR3: CAISVYRVQTRYEQYF
V: TRBV4-1; CDR3: CASSPWRGRVNTEAFF
V: TRBV7-9; CDR3: CASSLNQGSGYTF
V: TRBV18; CDR3: CASSPRLNTGELFF
V: TRBV7-2; CDR3: CASSFGGAGETQYF
V: TRBV7-9; CDR3: CASSLDSYNEQFF
V: TRBV19; CDR3: CASYDLSGKRYGYTF
V: TRBV19; CDR3: CATGTDRYTF
V: TRBV2; CDR3: CASTLGLAVLPNTGELFF
V: TRBV7-9; CDR3: CASSGGTGSQPQHF
V: TRBV6-1; CDR3: CASSRMEAAYEQYF
V: TRBV5-1; CDR3: CASSLDQANEQFF
V: TRBV5-1; CDR3: CASSYNRVDTEAFF